Detailed here is one T cell receptor (beta chain). Its antigen is not known. This entry is derived from a study of cytomegalovirus exposure and HLA in healthy donors. Overall study results and limits: It is likely that the observed cluster of highly shared sequence variants was a sequencing artifact. In an earlier analysis, in several hundred donors, most V segments appeared productive either ~87% or ~30% of the time. A reported reduction in N-insertions relative to the approximately 670-donor mean was seen in an Asian-associated ancestry cluster in a later analysis.

Germline V lookup: CDR1 LNHDA, CDR2 SQIVND (reference sequence). The germline V and J ends were trimmed by 5 bases and 3 bases, with 16 bases remaining between them. The CDR3 has 15 amino acids. It was with 60 Vbeta and 13 Jbeta primers that the PCR ran. Here immunoSEQ multiplex PCR was the method, and the copy in TCRdb shows in-frame clones only, minus some. The sample consists of some 120,000 clones, around 74% of them appearing once. This clonotype originated in a man aged 40-49 years in good health and CMV-seropositive. The genes are TRBV19 and TRBJ2-5, with a weak D call TRBD1 (6 bases). The sequencing input was PBMCs. The CDR3 bases are TGTGCCAGTAGTGTAACCGGGACAACCAAAGAGACCCAGTACTTC. Its protein is CASSVTGTTKETQYF.